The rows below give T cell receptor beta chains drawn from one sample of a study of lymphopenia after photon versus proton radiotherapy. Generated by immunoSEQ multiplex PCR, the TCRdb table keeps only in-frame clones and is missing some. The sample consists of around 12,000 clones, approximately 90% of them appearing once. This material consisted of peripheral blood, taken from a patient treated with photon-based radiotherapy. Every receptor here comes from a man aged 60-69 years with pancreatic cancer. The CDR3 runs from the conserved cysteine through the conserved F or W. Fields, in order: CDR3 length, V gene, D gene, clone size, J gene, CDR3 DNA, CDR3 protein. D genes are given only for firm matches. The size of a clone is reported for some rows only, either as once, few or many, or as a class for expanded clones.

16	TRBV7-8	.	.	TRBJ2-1	TGTGCCAGCAGCTTAGGTGCGGGGGCACCTTACAATGAGCAGTTCTTC	CASSLGAGAPYNEQFF
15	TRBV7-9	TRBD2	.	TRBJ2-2	TGTGCCAGCAGCTTACTACGGGGGGGCACCGGGGAGCTGTTTTTT	CASSLLRGGTGELFF
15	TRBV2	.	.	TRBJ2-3	TGTGCCAGCAGACGACAGGGAGGCAGCACAGATACGCAGTATTTT	CASRRQGGSTDTQYF
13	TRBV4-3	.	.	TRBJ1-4	TGCGCCAGCAGCCAACAAACAGGGGAAAAACTGTTTTTT	CASSQQTGEKLFF
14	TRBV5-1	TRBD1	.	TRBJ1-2	TGCGCCAGCACCAGAGACAGGGGAAACTATGGCTACACCTTC	CASTRDRGNYGYTF
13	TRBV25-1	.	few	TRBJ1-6	TGTGCCAGCAGTGTCAGGGCAGGGTCTCCCCTCCACTTT	CASSVRAGSPLHF
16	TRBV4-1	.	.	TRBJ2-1	TGCGCCAGCAGCCAAGATGAACACTATAGGGGTGATGAGCAGTTCTTC	CASSQDEHYRGDEQFF
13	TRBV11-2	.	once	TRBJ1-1	TGTGCCAGCAGCTTAGATGGTCCTCGCGAAGCTTTCTTT	CASSLDGPREAFF
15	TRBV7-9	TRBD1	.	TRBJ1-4	TGTGCCAGCAGCGTAGACAGGGGAACTAATGAAAAACTGTTTTTT	CASSVDRGTNEKLFF
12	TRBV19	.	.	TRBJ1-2	TGTGCCAGTTTACGGGGAACCTATGGCTACACCTTC	CASLRGTYGYTF
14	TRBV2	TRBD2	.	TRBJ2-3	TGTGCCACCGGACTAGCGGGGGGCACAGATACGCAGTATTTT	CATGLAGGTDTQYF
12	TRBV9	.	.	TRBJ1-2	TGTGCCAGCAGCCCGGGGGCGGGCGGCTACACCTTC	CASSPGAGGYTF
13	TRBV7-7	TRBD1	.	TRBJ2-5	TGTGCCAGCAGCCAGGACAGGGCAAAGACCCAGTACTTC	CASSQDRAKTQYF
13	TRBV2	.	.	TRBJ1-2	TGTGCCAGCCGGTTCGGGTTTTACTATGGCTACACCTTC	CASRFGFYYGYTF
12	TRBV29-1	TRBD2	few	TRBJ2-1	TGCAGCGCAGGGACTAGCGGGGGGGCCTGGTTCTTC	CSAGTSGGAWFF
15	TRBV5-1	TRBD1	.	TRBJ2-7	TGCGCCAGCAGCTCCCGGGACAGGGGTTACTACGAGCAGTACTTC	CASSSRDRGYYEQYF
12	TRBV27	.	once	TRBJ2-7	TGTGCCAGCAGTTCCAAACACTACGAGCAGTACTTC	CASSSKHYEQYF
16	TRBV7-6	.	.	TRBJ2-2	TGTGCCAGCAGCTTATACCACAGGGCGAACACCGGGGAGCTGTTTTTT	CASSLYHRANTGELFF
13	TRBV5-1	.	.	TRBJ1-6	TGCGCCAGCAGCTTAGGGGTTTATTCACCCCTCCACTTT	CASSLGVYSPLHF
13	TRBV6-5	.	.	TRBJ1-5	TGTGCCAGCAGTGCAGGGTTTTGGCAGCCCCAGCATTTT	CASSAGFWQPQHF
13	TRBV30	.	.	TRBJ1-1	TGTGCCTGGAGTGTGACGGCGAACACTGAAGCTTTCTTT	CAWSVTANTEAFF
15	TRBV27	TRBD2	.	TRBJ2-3	TGTGCCAGCAGTTTCCCCAGCGGGGGGGCGTATACGCAGTATTTT	CASSFPSGGAYTQYF
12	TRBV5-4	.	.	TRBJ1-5	TGTGCCAGCAGCTTGGACAATCAGCCCCAGCATTTT	CASSLDNQPQHF
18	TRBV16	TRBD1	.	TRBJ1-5	TGTGCCAGCAGCCGCTCGGACAGGGGGCAGGGGTACGGGCAGCCCCAGCATTTT	CASSRSDRGQGYGQPQHF
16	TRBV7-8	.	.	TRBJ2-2	TGTGCCAGCAGCTTAGCTTCGCGGGGCGCAACCGGGGAGCTGTTTTTT	CASSLASRGATGELFF
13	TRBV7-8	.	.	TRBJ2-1	TGTGCCAGCAGCTTAGATAGAGACCGGGAGCAGTTCTTC	CASSLDRDREQFF